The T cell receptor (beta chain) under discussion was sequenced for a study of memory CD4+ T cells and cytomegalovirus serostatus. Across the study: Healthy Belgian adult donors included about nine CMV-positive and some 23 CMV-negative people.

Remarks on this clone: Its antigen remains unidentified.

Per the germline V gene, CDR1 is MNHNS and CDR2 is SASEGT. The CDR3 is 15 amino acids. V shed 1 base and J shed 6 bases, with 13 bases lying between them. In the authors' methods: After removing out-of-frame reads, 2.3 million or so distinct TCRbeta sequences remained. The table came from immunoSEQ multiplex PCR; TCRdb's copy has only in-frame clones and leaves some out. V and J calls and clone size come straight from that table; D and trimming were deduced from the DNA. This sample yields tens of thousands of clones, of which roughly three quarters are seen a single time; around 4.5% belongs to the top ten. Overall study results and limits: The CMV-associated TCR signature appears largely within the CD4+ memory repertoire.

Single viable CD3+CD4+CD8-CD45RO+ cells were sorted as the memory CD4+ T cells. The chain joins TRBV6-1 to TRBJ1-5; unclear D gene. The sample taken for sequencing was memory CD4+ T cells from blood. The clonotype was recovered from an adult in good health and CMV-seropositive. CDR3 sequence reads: CASSEGRGLGQPQHF. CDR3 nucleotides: TGTGCCAGCAGTGAAGGGCGAGGGTTAGGTCAGCCCCAGCATTTT.